Below are 4 T cell receptor beta chains sequenced from a single sample in a study of T cell changes during pregnancy in multiple sclerosis. Data came from immunoSEQ multiplex PCR; TCRdb stores just in-frame clones and leaves some out. The table includes around 56,000 clones, around 94% detected once. The sequencing used CD8+ T cells from peripheral blood mononuclear cells, collected after pregnancy. These receptors all stem from a female donor with multiple sclerosis, enrolled in a pregnancy study.

The chain links TRBV5-5 to TRBJ1-1; TRBD1 matches at 7 bases. Germline assignment: CDR1 SGHKS and CDR2 YYEKEE (reference sequence). With V trimmed by 6 bases and J by 2 bases, 13 bases remained unmatched. This CDR3 comprises 16 residues. CDR3 coding DNA: TGTGCCAGCACCTCCCTTTTGGGACAGCGAAACACTGAAGCTTTCTTT. Its translation is CASTSLLGQRNTEAFF.

This chain connects TRBV7-2 to TRBJ2-7, with TRBD2 identical over 8 bases. With V trimmed by 4 bases and J by 3 bases, 5 bases remained unmatched. Germline-derived CDR1 and CDR2 are SGHTA and FQGNSA. The CDR3 covers 14 residues. The CDR3 protein is CASSSFAGGYEQYF. In DNA, the CDR3 is TGTGCCAGCAGCTCCTTTGCGGGGGGCTACGAGCAGTACTTC.

The chain recombines TRBV9 with TRBJ2-3; 7 bases are a match to TRBD2. Per germline, CDR1 SGDLS and CDR2 YYNGEE. The CDR3 covers 15 residues. With 6 bases clipped from V and 0 bases from J, the junction kept 7 bases outside the gene matches. CDR3: CASTASGGSTDTQYF. The CDR3 bases are TGTGCCAGCACCGCCTCGGGGGGTAGCACAGATACGCAGTATTTT.

The chain employs TRBV19 and TRBJ1-1; D is perhaps TRBD1 (6 bases). V was cut by 5 bases and J by 7 bases, with 17 bases left in between. Per the germline V gene, CDR1 is LNHDA and CDR2 is SQIVND (reference sequence). The CDR3 has 14 residues. This CDR3 is CASSWGIQGHEAFF. The DNA of the CDR3 is TGTGCCAGTAGTTGGGGAATACAGGGTCATGAAGCTTTCTTT.